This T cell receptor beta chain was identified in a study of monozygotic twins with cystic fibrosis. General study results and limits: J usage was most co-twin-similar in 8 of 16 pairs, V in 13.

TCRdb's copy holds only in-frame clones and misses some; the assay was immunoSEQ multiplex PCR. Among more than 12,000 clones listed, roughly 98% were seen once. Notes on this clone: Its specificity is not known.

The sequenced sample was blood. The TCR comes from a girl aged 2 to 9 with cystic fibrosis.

The CDR3 DNA is TGCGCCAGCCACTACACCGCTAGCACAGATACGCAGTATTTT. Its protein product is CASHYTASTDTQYF. The J gene is TRBJ2-3, the V gene TRBV5-1; no clear D. In germline, CDR1 is SGHRS, CDR2 YFSETQ. The CDR3 totals 14 residues. V lost 7 bases to trimming and J lost 0 bases, with 12 bases between them.